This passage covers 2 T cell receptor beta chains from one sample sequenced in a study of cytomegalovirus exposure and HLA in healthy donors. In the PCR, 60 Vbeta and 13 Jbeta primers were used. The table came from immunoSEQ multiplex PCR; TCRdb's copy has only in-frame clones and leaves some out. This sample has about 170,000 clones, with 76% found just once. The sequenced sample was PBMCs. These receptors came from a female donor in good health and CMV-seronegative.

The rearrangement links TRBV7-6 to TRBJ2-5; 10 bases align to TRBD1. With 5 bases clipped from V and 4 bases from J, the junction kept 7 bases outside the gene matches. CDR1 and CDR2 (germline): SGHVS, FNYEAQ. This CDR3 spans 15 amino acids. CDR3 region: CASSPGTGDGETQYF. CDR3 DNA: TGTGCCAGCAGCCCCGGGACAGGGGATGGAGAGACCCAGTACTTC.

The CDR3, as DNA: TGTGCCAGCAGCCCGCATAGGGGTGCACGTGGCACTGAAGCTTTCTTT. Translating it yields CASSPHRGARGTEAFF. This sequence joins TRBV9 and TRBJ1-1; tentatively, D is TRBD1 (5 bases). V was trimmed by 4 bases and J by 4 bases, leaving 20 bases between them. Germline-derived CDR1 and CDR2 are SGDLS and YYNGEE. There are 16 residues in the CDR3.